This T cell receptor beta chain was retrieved from a study of blood T cell repertoires in COVID-19. Overall study context: PBMCs, B-cell-depleted T cells, or T cells provided the cDNA or gDNA that made up the material.

As processed by the authors: Amplification with reference gene primers provided the estimates of nucleated cell counts. Repertoires were generated with immunoSEQ multiplex PCR, while TCRdb's copy carries only in-frame clones and drops some. Clone size and V and J calls were adopted from that table, with D and trimming inferred from the DNA. Seen here are about 320,000 clones, 89% observed once, and the top ten hold approximately 5%. Assignment of participants to cohorts was predicated upon participant-reported clinical history. V lost 0 bases to trimming and J lost 6 bases; unmatched junction nucleotides: 1. The germline V gene has CDR1 KGHDR and CDR2 SFDVKD. CDR3 length: 14 residues.

Sequencing was performed on PBMCs or T cells enriched from blood (not recorded which). The TCR sequence derives from a man aged 55-75 years who had recovered from COVID-19. This chain connects TRBV24-1 to TRBJ2-4, with 7 bases fitting TRBD1. CDR3 residues: CATSDLGTANIQYF. CDR3 sequence (DNA): TGTGCCACCAGTGATTTGGGGACAGCAAACATTCAGTACTTC.